What follows is one T cell receptor (beta chain) and its context. Its antigen is undetermined. This CDR3 is built from 17 residues. This specimen belongs to a study of cytomegalovirus exposure and HLA in healthy donors. Across the whole study: One earlier analysis, a look at 150 million to 200 million T cells, found 117 million unique TCR beta sequences. The study's findings and limits: For most TCR sequences rarity was the rule, although some public TCRs occurred in many donors. The study designated 150 or so TCR beta chains cytomegalovirus-associated.

Use of 60 Vbeta and 13 Jbeta primers characterized the PCR. Sequenced by immunoSEQ multiplex PCR; TCRdb stores in-frame clones only, minus some. The data hold approximately 150,000 clones, with approximately 79% observed a single time. This sequence originates from a male donor in good health and CMV-seronegative. Sequences were obtained from PBMCs. The rearrangement joins TRBV21-1 to TRBJ2-1; TRBD2 reflects the table's D call only, with no check against the DNA. TRBV21-1 constitutes a pseudogene. CDR3 bases: TGTGCCAGCAGCAAATGGCCCTGTGCGGGAGGGGGCAATGAGCAGTTCTTC. Protein product: CASSKWPCAGGGNEQFF.